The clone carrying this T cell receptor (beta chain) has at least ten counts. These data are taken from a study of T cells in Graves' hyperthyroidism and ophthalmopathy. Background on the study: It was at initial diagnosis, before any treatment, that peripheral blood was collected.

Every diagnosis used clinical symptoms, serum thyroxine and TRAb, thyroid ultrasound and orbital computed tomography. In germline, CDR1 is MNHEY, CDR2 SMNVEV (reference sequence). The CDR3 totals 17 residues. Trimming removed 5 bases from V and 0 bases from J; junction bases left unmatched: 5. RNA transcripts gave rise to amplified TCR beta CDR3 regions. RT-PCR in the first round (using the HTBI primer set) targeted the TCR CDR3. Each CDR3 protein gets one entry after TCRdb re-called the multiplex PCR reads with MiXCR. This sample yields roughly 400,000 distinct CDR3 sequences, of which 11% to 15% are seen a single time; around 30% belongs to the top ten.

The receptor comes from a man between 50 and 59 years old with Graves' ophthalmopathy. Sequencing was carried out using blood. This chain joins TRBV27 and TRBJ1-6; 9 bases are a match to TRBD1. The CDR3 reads CASSPGTGNSYNSPLHF. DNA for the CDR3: TGTGCCAGCAGTCCCGGGACAGGGAACTCCTATAATTCACCCCTCCACTTT.